Given below is one TCR beta chain in context. Seattle patient enrollment occurred during active infection, with longitudinal follow-up thereafter. The data belong to a study of blood T cell repertoires in COVID-19. Study-wide background: Some COVID-19 samples were acute and others convalescent; all came from the United States, Italy and Spain. T cells, B-cell-depleted T cells, or PBMCs provided the cDNA or gDNA that served as material.

V lost 5 bases, J lost 3 bases, and 11 bases lay in between. Germline V gives CDR1 SGHAT, CDR2 FQNNGV. The CDR3 length is 13 residues. The authors' processing: Reference gene primer amplification gave nucleated cell count estimates. Using immunoSEQ multiplex PCR, the repertoire was profiled, and TCRdb retains in-frame clones only, with some absent. The DNA gave D and trimming, while V, J and clone size come from that table. The table includes around 430,000 clones, around 89% detected once. The source is a woman in her forties or fifties with COVID-19, enrolled during active disease. Material for sequencing was peripheral blood. V gene TRBV11-2 combines with J gene TRBJ2-7; perhaps TRBD2 as D (5 bases). The CDR3 DNA follows: TGTGCCAGCAGCCCCGGACTGCTCTACGAGCAGTACTTC. This encodes CASSPGLLYEQYF.